This T cell receptor (beta chain) emerged from a study of cytomegalovirus exposure and HLA in healthy donors. About the research overall: Sequencing of 150 million to 200 million T cells in an earlier analysis found some 100 million unique TCR beta sequences. Study-wide points: Later analysis associated a missense DCLRE1C variant with TCR beta V- and J-gene trimming. In an earlier analysis, in approximately 630 donors, most V segments appeared productive either ~87% or ~30% of the time. Apart from CMV serostatus, no immune exposure information was available.

PCR amplification relied on 60 Vbeta primers (plus 13 Jbeta primers). Data came from immunoSEQ multiplex PCR; TCRdb stores just in-frame clones and leaves some out. This table holds under 150,000 clones, around 80% found once. Deletions cut 3 bases from V and 1 base from J, with 10 bases between. The germline V gene encodes CDR1 SNHLY and CDR2 FYNNEI. The CDR3 is 15 amino acids. About this clone: Its antigen is undetermined.

The TCR sequence derives from a man in his forties in good health and CMV-seropositive. Specimen: PBMCs. V and J are TRBV2 and TRBJ2-1, with D perhaps matching TRBD2 (5 bases). In DNA, the CDR3 is TGTGCCAGCAGTGACAAGGGAGTTTCCTACAATGAGCAGTTCTTC. It translates to CASSDKGVSYNEQFF.